This T cell receptor (beta chain) came from a study of T cell responses to AZD1222 COVID-19 vaccine. Using immunoSEQ multiplex PCR, the repertoire was profiled, and TCRdb retains in-frame clones only, with some absent. The table includes over 85,000 clones, 85% to 90% detected once. The input for sequencing was peripheral blood, taken 28 days after the second AZD1222 dose. The clonotype was recovered from an adult who received the AZD1222 COVID-19 vaccine.

The CDR3 DNA sequence: TGTGCCATCAGTGAGTTGTGGGACAGGGATCAGCCCCAGCATTTT. Translation: CAISELWDRDQPQHF. The chain links TRBV10-3 to TRBJ1-5; 9 bases are shared with TRBD1. CDR1 ENHRY and CDR2 SYGVKD come from the germline V gene. Unmatched junction bases numbered 3, after V lost 1 base and J lost 5 bases. The CDR3 consists of 15 residues.